This passage covers 28 T cell receptor beta chains from one sample sequenced in a study of beta chain features in type 1 diabetes. Study-wide results and limits: A moderate, significant TCRB CDR3 shortening appeared in type 1 diabetes across four CD4+ subsets.

The antigens of these receptors remain unknown. Reverse transcription of all isolated RNA meant that expressed TCRB transcripts were sequenced. Repertoires were generated with immunoSEQ multiplex PCR, while TCRdb's copy carries only in-frame clones and drops some. The sample has some 270,000 clones; 11% are singletons. Material: naive CD4+ T cells from blood. The receptor set was obtained from a man in his thirties or forties with type 1 diabetes.

The sample holds a few counts of this clone. The chain employs TRBV28 and TRBJ2-7; D is undetermined. CDR1 is MDHEN and CDR2 is SYDVKM in the germline V gene. The CDR3 loop spans 12 amino acids. Trimming left V 5 bases short and J 1 base short, with 6 bases between. This CDR3 reads CASSLPSYEQYF. The CDR3 DNA follows: TGTGCCAGCAGTCTCCCGTCCTACGAGCAGTACTTC.

In its sample, this clone was seen a few times. The chain uses TRBV11-2 and TRBJ2-5, with TRBD2 identical over 8 bases. V lost 3 bases to trimming and J lost 5 bases; unmatched junction nucleotides: 8. CDR1 is SGHAT and CDR2 is FQNNGV in the germline V gene. The CDR3 covers 15 residues. The CDR3 reads CASSFNRGGGETQYF. The CDR3 bases are TGTGCCAGCAGCTTTAATCGGGGGGGCGGGGAGACCCAGTACTTC.

This clone came up a few times. CDR3 in amino acids: CASSFGTEYNEQFF. CDR3 coding DNA: TGTGCCAGCAGCTTCGGGACAGAGTACAATGAGCAGTTCTTC. J is TRBJ2-1 and V is TRBV11-2, with TRBD1 matching 7 bases. Germline-derived CDR1 and CDR2 are SGHAT and FQNNGV. The CDR3 is 14 residues long. J lost 4 bases, V lost 3 bases, and 3 bases had no gene match.

This clone was counted a few times. V usage is TRBV14 and J usage is TRBJ2-7, with TRBD2 as a possible D gene (7 bases). Between the trimmed V and J ends, which lost 5 bases and 6 bases, there was a span of 17 bases. Germline assignment: CDR1 SGHDN and CDR2 FVKESK. This CDR3 contains 14 residues. CDR3 protein: CASSSSRGPGEQYF. The CDR3 region has the DNA TGTGCCAGCAGCTCCTCGCGGGGGCCAGGCGAGCAGTACTTC.

This clone was found a few times. V usage is TRBV30 and J usage is TRBJ1-1; no firm D call. V was clipped by 3 bases and J by 0 bases, with 11 bases between them. There are 14 residues in the CDR3. Germline V lookup: CDR1 GTSNPN, CDR2 SVGIG (reference sequence). The CDR3 DNA is TGTGCCTGGAGCTTGCCACAGTTGAACACTGAAGCTTTCTTT. Protein sequence: CAWSLPQLNTEAFF.

This clone was observed a few times. The V and J genes are TRBV5-6 and TRBJ2-6; no clear D. The CDR3 runs 13 residues. V lost 6 bases to trimming and J lost 2 bases, with 6 bases between them. Germline loops: CDR1 SGHDT, CDR2 YYEEEE. The CDR3 is CASNQAGANVLTF. DNA for the CDR3: TGTGCCAGCAATCAGGCTGGGGCCAACGTCCTGACTTTC.

The rearrangement uses TRBV4-1 and TRBJ2-2; 7 bases align to TRBD1. Germline CDR1 reads MGHRA; CDR2 reads YSYEKL. The CDR3 length is 17 residues. V lost 4 bases and J lost 6; bases outside the gene matches: 14. The CDR3 bases are TGCGCCAGCAGCCCGGGCAGCCGGGACAGCGGTGCCGGGGAGCTGTTTTTT. This translates into CASSPGSRDSGAGELFF.

The chain links TRBV9 to TRBJ2-3; no clear D gene. The germline V gene has CDR1 SGDLS and CDR2 YYNGEE. Trimming took 0 bases from V and 6 from J, leaving 11 bases between them. This CDR3 spans 14 amino acids. CDR3 region: CASSVEPTVDTQYF. CDR3 sequence (DNA): TGTGCCAGCAGCGTAGAGCCCACCGTTGATACGCAGTATTTT.

This clone appeared a few times. This chain uses TRBV29-1 with TRBJ2-3; unclear D gene. Germline lookup yields CDR1 SQVTM and CDR2 ANQGSEA. Trimming stripped 6 bases from V and 2 bases from J, with 12 bases between. The CDR3 consists of 13 residues. In DNA, the CDR3 is TGCAGCGTGTCCCGAGAGTTCACAGATACGCAGTATTTT. This encodes CSVSREFTDTQYF.

This sequence joins TRBV5-1 and TRBJ1-2, with TRBD1 matching 9 bases. This CDR3 contains 15 residues. Germline CDR1 reads SGHRS; CDR2 reads YFSETQ. The trim removed 4 bases at V and 3 bases at J, leaving 7 bases unmatched. The chain's CDR3 is CASSLGTGPYYGYTF. DNA for the CDR3: TGCGCCAGCAGCCTAGGGACAGGGCCGTACTATGGCTACACCTTC.

The CDR3 coding sequence is TGCGCCAGCAGCTTGTCGGGACAGGGGTTATCGGATGGCTACACCTTC. This sequence encodes CASSLSGQGLSDGYTF. This chain links TRBV5-1 with TRBJ1-2; 10 bases are a match to TRBD1. The CDR3 is 16 residues long. Trimming took 1 base from V and 6 from J; bases not matched to a gene: 9. Per the germline V gene, CDR1 is SGHRS and CDR2 is YFSETQ. Based on the CDR3 plus reference TRBV5-1 and TRBJ1-2, the full variable domain is KAGVTQTPRYLIKTRGQQVTLSCSPISGHRSVSWYQQTPGQGLQFLFEYFSETQRNKGNFPGRFSGRQFSNSRSEMNVSTLELGDSALYLCASSLSGQGLSDGYTFGSGTRLTVV.

Written as DNA, the CDR3 is TGTGCCAGCAGCTTAAACCAGGGCAGTAAAGAGACCCAGTACTTC. Translating it yields CASSLNQGSKETQYF. J is TRBJ2-5 and V is TRBV7-3, with D maybe TRBD1 (5 bases). From germline, CDR1 is SGHTA and CDR2 FQGTGA. V gave up 1 base and J gave up 3 bases, with 12 bases separating them. This CDR3 comprises 15 residues. Filled out from reference TRBV7-3 and TRBJ2-5, the complete variable domain reads GAGVSQTPSNKVTEKGKYVELRCDPISGHTALYWYRQSLGQGPEFLIYFQGTGAADDSGLPNDRFFAVRPEGSVSTLKIQRTERGDSAVYLCASSLNQGSKETQYFGPGTRLLVL.

This clone has more than one count but fewer than ten. The V call is TRBV5-4, the J call TRBJ2-2; D possibly corresponds to TRBD2 (6 bases). This CDR3 is 14 amino acids long. Trimming stripped 9 bases from V and 5 bases from J, with 17 bases between. Germline CDR1 and CDR2: SGHNT and YYREEE (reference sequence). CDR3 nucleotide sequence: TGTGCCATCCCCAGGGACTTACTAACCGGGGAGCTGTTTTTT. Protein sequence: CAIPRDLLTGELFF.

The rearrangement joins TRBV9 to TRBJ1-1; D possibly corresponds to TRBD1 (6 bases). Germline V gene lookup returns CDR1 SGDLS and CDR2 YYNGEE. The CDR3 is 15 amino acids. V was trimmed by 0 bases and J by 2 bases, leaving 11 bases between them. DNA of the CDR3: TGTGCCAGCAGCGTAGATGGGACATCTAACACTGAAGCTTTCTTT. The encoded protein is CASSVDGTSNTEAFF.

This clone was seen only a few times. V and J are TRBV4-2 and TRBJ1-4; no clear D gene. This CDR3 region has 16 residues. The V end was cut by 3 bases, the J end by 0 bases, with 11 bases between. Per the germline V gene, CDR1 is LGHNA and CDR2 is YNFKEQ. CDR3 nucleotide sequence: TGTGCCAGCAGCCAGCACGAGGGAGCAACTAATGAAAAACTGTTTTTT. Its protein is CASSQHEGATNEKLFF.

The chain joins TRBV9 to TRBJ2-4; 9 bases line up with TRBD1. This CDR3 comprises 15 residues. V lost 1 base and J lost 6; bases outside the gene matches: 5. Germline V CDR1 and CDR2: SGDLS, YYNGEE. CDR3 nucleotide sequence: TGTGCCAGCAGCGTACTTGGGACAGGGATAAACATTCAGTACTTC. It codes for CASSVLGTGINIQYF.

This clone has only a few counts. The sample carries other DNA sequences with the same CDR3. This chain joins TRBV10-3 and TRBJ1-2, with 7 bases lining up with TRBD1. CDR3 length equals 13 residues. Germline loops: CDR1 ENHRY, CDR2 SYGVKD. V lost 5 bases, J lost 3 bases, and 3 bases stayed unmatched. CDR3 coding DNA: TGTGCCATCAGTTCAACAGGGGACTATGGCTACACCTTC. Amino acid sequence: CAISSTGDYGYTF.

In its sample, this clone was seen a few times. The chain is built from TRBV18 and TRBJ2-1; D may be TRBD2 (6 bases). Germline assignment: CDR1 KGHSH and CDR2 LQKENI. Trimming took off 2 bases at V and 5 bases at J, with 10 bases between the two ends. The CDR3 runs 14 residues. The CDR3: CASSPGRLHNEQFF. The CDR3 DNA sequence: TGTGCCAGCTCACCAGGGAGGCTCCACAATGAGCAGTTCTTC.

This chain links TRBV7-3 with TRBJ2-3; a weak D match, TRBD1 (6 bases). CDR1 SGHTA and CDR2 FQGTGA come from the germline V gene. V dropped 4 bases and J dropped 0 bases, with 11 bases sitting between them. CDR3 length: 15 amino acids. CDR3: CASSYTGTSTDTQYF. The CDR3 DNA reads as TGTGCCAGCAGCTACACCGGGACAAGCACAGATACGCAGTATTTT.

The chain recombines TRBV7-8 with TRBJ2-4; TRBD1 might be the D (5 bases). Germline V CDR1 and CDR2: SGHVS, FQNEAQ. The CDR3 is made up of 16 amino acids. The V end was cut by 1 base, the J end by 0 bases, with 10 bases between. CDR3 bases: TGTGCCAGCAGCTTAGACAGGCGTCTAGCCAAAAACATTCAGTACTTC. It yields the protein CASSLDRRLAKNIQYF.

In its sample, this clone was seen a few times. This chain joins TRBV28 and TRBJ2-7; tentative D call: TRBD1 (5 bases). V gave up 8 bases and J gave up 7 bases, with 18 bases separating them. Germline V gene data show CDR1 as MDHEN and CDR2 as SYDVKM. This CDR3 comprises 13 residues. The CDR3 DNA reads as TGTGCCAGCGTTCGGGCAGGGCCGAAAGAGCAGTACTTC. Its protein is CASVRAGPKEQYF.

In its sample, this clone was seen a few times. The chain employs TRBV6-5 and TRBJ2-7; D gene uncertain. V lost 0 bases and J lost 1, with 10 bases in between. This CDR3 spans 15 amino acids. Germline V CDR1 and CDR2: MNHEY, SVGAGI. Here the CDR3 DNA reads TGTGCCAGCAGTTACTCGAGACTTGGGTCCTACGAGCAGTACTTC. It encodes CASSYSRLGSYEQYF.

This clone occurred a few times. The V call is TRBV5-4, the J call TRBJ2-1, with TRBD2 identical over 7 bases. The germline gives CDR1 SGHNT, CDR2 YYREEE (reference sequence). The CDR3 covers 13 residues. V was pared by 4 bases and J by 11 bases, with 9 bases of the junction left unmatched. The CDR3 here is CASSQYTSVKQFF. CDR3 DNA: TGTGCCAGCAGCCAGTACACTAGCGTAAAGCAGTTCTTC.

The chain recombines TRBV6-5 with TRBJ2-3; the D gene is possibly TRBD1 (5 bases). CDR1 is MNHEY and CDR2 is SVGAGI in the germline V gene. This CDR3 has 14 residues. The V gene lost 0 bases and the J gene lost 1 base, with 5 bases spanning the gap. The CDR3 here is CASSYSGRTDTQYF. DNA of the CDR3: TGTGCCAGCAGTTACTCGGGGCGCACAGATACGCAGTATTTT.

This chain joins TRBV5-5 and TRBJ2-5; possibly TRBD2 for D (5 bases). The CDR3 is 14 residues long. V was pared by 2 bases and J by 5 bases, with 13 bases between. Germline-derived CDR1 and CDR2 are SGHKS and YYEKEE (reference sequence). The DNA for the CDR3 is TGTGCCAGCAGCTTCTCCGCGTCGGGGGAGACCCAGTACTTC. Protein sequence: CASSFSASGETQYF.

The rearrangement uses TRBV7-8 and TRBJ2-5, with 11 bases fitting TRBD2. CDR3 size: 17 residues. The V and J ends lost 4 bases and 2 bases, in that order; junction bases with no gene match: 9. Germline CDR1 SGHVS, CDR2 FQNEAQ. In nucleotides, the CDR3 is TGTGCCAGCAGCTCGACTAGCGGGGACCCTACACAAGAGACCCAGTACTTC. It yields the protein CASSSTSGDPTQETQYF.

This clone has just a few counts. The genes are TRBV15 and TRBJ2-7, with D perhaps TRBD1 (6 bases). The CDR3 sequence is 14 residues long. With 0 bases removed from V and 11 bases from J, the gap between germline ends came to 17 bases. CDR1 is LNHNV and CDR2 is YYDKDF in the germline V gene (reference sequence). The CDR3 here is CATSRDHGDKSKYF. In DNA, the CDR3 is TGTGCCACCAGCAGAGATCACGGGGACAAATCGAAGTACTTC.

The table lists this clone with a few counts. The chain couples TRBV2 to TRBJ1-2, with TRBD1 matching over 7 bases. This CDR3 has 14 amino acids. Germline-derived CDR1 and CDR2 are SNHLY and FYNNEI. Unmatched junction bases numbered 12, after V lost 6 bases and J lost 8 bases. The CDR3 DNA reads as TGTGCCAGCAGGTCGGGACAGTCCCCTGGAGGCTACACCTTC. It codes for CASRSGQSPGGYTF. The complete variable domain, with remaining parts taken from reference TRBV2 and TRBJ1-2, reads EPEVTQTPSHQVTQMGQEVILRCVPISNHLYFYWYRQILGQKVEFLVSFYNNEISEKSEIFDDQFSVERPDGSNFTLKIRSTKLEDSAMYFCASRSGQSPGGYTFGSGTRLTVV.